The source of this T cell receptor (beta chain) is a study of shared clonotypes between healthy human individuals. CDR1 and CDR2 from the germline V gene are MDHEN and SYDVKM. V was pared by 6 bases and J by 2 bases, with 0 bases of the junction left unmatched. CDR3 length equals 12 residues. Study-level points and caveats: An effect of sequencing depth on clonotype sharing among donors was expected.

Data came from immunoSEQ multiplex PCR; TCRdb stores just in-frame clones and leaves some out. The data contain 400,000 to 600,000 clones, roughly 77% of them seen just once; the ten biggest clones take up less than 15%. As to this clone: Its specificity is unknown.

Sequencing was performed on PBMCs. This sequence originates from a woman aged 40 to 50 in good health. Some clones in this sample may be carry-over from other donors' samples. The chain recombines TRBV28 with TRBJ2-7; 8 bases map to TRBD1. The CDR3 DNA is TGTGCCAGCAGACAGGGGGCCTACGAGCAGTACTTC. Protein sequence: CASRQGAYEQYF.